This T cell receptor beta chain was profiled in a study of metastatic and nonmetastatic thyroid tumors. As for the study in general: For malignant and benign thyroid patients, tumor or nodule tissue and blood were the sources whose repertoires were compared.

V was cut by 6 bases and J by 9 bases, with 15 bases left in between. Germline assignment: CDR1 LNHDA and CDR2 SQIVND (reference sequence). The CDR3 runs 13 residues. On this clone itself: No antigen is known for it. Other DNA sequences in the sample encode the same CDR3.

Study-wide findings and caveats: As reported, TCR beta diversity in blood and tumor was significantly higher in malignant thyroid tumors than in benign nodules.

There were no patients who had received any treatment before thyroid surgery. Original data processing: The distant-metastasis classifier for papillary thyroid cancer was built from CDR3 differences across clinicopathological groups. TCRdb reanalyzed the PCR reads with MiXCR. The V and J calls come from TCRdb's annotation, not from the publication. The profile shows around 18,000 clones, 30% to 35% of them singletons. This chain connects TRBV19 to TRBJ1-5; D is ambiguous. The sequence was obtained from a female donor with papillary thyroid cancer or a benign thyroid nodule (not recorded which). Some clones in this sample may be carry-over from other donors' samples. What was sequenced was tumor tissue. CDR3 in amino acids: CASSLTGRLPQHF. The CDR3 coding sequence is TGTGCCAGTAGCCTGACGGGAAGGCTGCCCCAGCATTTT.